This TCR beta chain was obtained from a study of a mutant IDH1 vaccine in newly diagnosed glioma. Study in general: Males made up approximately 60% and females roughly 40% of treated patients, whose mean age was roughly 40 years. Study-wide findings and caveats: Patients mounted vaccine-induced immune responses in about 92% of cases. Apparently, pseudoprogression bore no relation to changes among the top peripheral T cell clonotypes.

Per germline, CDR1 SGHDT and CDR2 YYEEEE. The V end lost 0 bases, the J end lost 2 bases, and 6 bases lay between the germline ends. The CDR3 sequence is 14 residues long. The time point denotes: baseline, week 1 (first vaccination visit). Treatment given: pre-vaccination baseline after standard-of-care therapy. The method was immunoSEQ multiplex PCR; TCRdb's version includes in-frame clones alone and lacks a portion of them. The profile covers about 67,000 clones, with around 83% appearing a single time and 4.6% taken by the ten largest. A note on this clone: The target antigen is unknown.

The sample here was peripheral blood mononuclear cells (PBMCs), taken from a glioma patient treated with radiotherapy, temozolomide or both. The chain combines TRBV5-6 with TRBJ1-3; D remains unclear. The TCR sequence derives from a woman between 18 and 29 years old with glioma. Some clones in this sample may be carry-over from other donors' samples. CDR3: CASSLVQPGNTIYF. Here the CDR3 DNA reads TGTGCCAGCAGCTTGGTCCAGCCTGGAAACACCATATATTTT.